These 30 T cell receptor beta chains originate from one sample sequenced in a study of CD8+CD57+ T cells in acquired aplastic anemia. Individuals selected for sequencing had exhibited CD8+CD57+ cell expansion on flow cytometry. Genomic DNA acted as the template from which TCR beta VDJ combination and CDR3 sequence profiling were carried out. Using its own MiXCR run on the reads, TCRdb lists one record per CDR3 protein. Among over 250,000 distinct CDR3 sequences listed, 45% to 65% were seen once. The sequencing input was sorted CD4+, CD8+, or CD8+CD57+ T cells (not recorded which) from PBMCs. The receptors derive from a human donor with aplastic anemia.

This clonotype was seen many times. CDR3 nucleotides: TGTGCCAGCAGCCGTCCTCCGCAGGGGGTGATCTATAATTCACCCCTCCACTTT. Its protein product is CASSRPPQGVIYNSPLHF. V is TRBV3-1 and J is TRBJ1-6; TRBD1 agrees at 7 bases. Trimming cost V 4 bases and J 3 bases; bases outside gene matches: 12. In germline, CDR1 is LGHDT, CDR2 YNNKEL (reference sequence). The CDR3 loop spans 18 amino acids.

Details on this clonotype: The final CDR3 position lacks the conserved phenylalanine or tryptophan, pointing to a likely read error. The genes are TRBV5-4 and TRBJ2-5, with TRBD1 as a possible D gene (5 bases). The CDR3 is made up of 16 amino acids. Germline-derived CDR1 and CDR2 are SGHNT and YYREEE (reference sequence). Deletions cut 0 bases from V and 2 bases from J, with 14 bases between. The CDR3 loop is CASSLVIQVTQETQYS. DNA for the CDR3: TGTGCCAGCAGCTTGGTCATACAGGTTACTCAAGAGACCCAGTACTCC.

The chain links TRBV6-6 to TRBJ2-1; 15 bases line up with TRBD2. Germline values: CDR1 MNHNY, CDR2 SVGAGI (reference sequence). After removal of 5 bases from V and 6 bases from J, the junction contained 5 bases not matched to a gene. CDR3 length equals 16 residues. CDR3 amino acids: CASSRTSGRAANEQFF. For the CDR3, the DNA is TGTGCCAGCAGTCGGACTAGCGGGAGGGCCGCCAATGAGCAGTTCTTC.

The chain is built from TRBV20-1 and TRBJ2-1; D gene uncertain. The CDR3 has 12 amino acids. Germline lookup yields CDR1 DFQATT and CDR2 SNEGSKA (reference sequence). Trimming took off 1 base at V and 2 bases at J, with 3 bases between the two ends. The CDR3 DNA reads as TGCAGTGCTAGAGTGACCTACAATGAGCAGTTCTTC. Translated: CSARVTYNEQFF.

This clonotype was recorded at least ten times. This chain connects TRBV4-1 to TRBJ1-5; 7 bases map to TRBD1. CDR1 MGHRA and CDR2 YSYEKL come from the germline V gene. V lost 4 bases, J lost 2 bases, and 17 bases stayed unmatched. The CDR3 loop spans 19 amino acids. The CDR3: CASSPPTGEDVSRNQPQHF. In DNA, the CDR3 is TGCGCCAGCAGCCCCCCCACAGGGGAAGACGTCTCCCGCAATCAGCCCCAGCATTTT.

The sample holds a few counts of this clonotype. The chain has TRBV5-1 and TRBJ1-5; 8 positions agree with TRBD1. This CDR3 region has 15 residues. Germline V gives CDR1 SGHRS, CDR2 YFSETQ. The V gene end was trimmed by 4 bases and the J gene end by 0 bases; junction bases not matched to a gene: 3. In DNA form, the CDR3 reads TGCGCCAGCAGCCAAGGGACAGGTAGCAATCAGCCCCAGCATTTT. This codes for CASSQGTGSNQPQHF.

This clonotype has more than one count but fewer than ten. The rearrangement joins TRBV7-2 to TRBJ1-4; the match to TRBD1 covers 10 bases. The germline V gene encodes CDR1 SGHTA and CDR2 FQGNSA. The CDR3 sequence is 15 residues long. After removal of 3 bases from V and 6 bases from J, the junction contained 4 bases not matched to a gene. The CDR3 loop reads CASSLGTGVYEKLFF. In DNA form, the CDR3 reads TGTGCCAGCAGCTTGGGGACAGGGGTGTATGAAAAACTGTTTTTT.

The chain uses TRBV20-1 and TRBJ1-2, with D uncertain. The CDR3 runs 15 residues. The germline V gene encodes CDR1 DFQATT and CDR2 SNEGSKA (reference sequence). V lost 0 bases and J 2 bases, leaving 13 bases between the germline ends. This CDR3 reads CSARDRSGNNYGYTF. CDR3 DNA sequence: TGCAGTGCTAGAGATAGGAGCGGGAACAACTATGGCTACACCTTC.

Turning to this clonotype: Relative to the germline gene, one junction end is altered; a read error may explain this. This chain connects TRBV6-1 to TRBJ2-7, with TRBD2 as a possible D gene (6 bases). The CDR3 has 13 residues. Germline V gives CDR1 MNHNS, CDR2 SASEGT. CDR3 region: CASSEGLIREQCF. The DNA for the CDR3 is TGTGCCAGCAGTGAAGGCTTAATACGGGAGCAGTGCTTC.

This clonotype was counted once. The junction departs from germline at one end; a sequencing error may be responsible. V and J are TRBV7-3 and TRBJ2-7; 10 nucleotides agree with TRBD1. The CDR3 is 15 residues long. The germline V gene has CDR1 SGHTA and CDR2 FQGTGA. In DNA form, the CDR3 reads TGCGCCAGCAGCCAGCCGGGACAGGGGAGTTACGAGCAGTACTTC. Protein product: CASSQPGQGSYEQYF.

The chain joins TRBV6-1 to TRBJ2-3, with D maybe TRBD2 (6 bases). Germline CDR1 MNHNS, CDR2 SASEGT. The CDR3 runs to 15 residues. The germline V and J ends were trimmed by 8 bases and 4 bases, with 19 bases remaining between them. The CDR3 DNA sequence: TGTGCCAGCCGCATACGCGCAGGAGGGCCAGATACGCAGTATTTT. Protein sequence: CASRIRAGGPDTQYF.

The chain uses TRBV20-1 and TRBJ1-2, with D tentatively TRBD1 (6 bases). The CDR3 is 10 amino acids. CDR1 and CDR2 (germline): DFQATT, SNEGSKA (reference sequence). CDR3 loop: CRAEGDGYTF. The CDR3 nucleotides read TGCAGGGCCGAGGGGGATGGCTACACCTTC.

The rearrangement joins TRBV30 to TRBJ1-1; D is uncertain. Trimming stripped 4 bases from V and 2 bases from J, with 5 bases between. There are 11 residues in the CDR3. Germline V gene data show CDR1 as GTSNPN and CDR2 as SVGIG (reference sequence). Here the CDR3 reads CAWNVNTEAFF. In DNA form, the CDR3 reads TGTGCCTGGAACGTAAACACTGAAGCTTTCTTT.

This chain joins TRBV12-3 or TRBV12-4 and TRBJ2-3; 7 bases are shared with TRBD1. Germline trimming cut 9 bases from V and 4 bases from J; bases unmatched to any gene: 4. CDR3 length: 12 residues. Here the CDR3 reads CASTGDADTQYF. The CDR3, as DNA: TGTGCCAGTACAGGGGACGCAGATACGCAGTATTTT.

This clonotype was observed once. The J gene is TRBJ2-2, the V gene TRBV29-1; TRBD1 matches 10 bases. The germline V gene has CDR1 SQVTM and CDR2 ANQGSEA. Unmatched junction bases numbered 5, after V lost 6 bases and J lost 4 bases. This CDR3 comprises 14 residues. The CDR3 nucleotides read TGCAGCGTCGAACGACAGGGGGCCACCGGGGAGCTGTTTTTT. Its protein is CSVERQGATGELFF.

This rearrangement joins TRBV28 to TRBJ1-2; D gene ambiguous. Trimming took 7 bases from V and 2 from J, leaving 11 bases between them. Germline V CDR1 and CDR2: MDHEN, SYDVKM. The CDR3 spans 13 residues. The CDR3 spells CASKLTSNYGYTF. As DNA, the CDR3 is TGTGCCAGCAAGTTAACATCCAACTATGGCTACACCTTC.

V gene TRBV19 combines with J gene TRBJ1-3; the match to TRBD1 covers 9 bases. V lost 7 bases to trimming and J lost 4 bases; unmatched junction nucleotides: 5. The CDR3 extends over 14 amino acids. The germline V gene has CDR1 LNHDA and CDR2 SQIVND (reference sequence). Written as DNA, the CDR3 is TGTGCCAGTACCGTGGGACAGGGAGGAAACACCATATATTTT. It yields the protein CASTVGQGGNTIYF.

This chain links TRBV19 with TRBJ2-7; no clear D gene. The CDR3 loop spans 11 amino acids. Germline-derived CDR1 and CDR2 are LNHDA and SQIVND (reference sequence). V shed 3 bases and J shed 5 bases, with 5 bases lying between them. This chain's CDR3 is CASSIRNEQYF. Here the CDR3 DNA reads TGTGCCAGTAGTATTAGGAACGAGCAGTACTTC.

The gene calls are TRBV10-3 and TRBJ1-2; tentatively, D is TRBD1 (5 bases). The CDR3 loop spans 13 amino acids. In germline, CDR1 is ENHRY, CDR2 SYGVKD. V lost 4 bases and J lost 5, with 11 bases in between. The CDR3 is CAISGTAGYGYTF. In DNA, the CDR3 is TGTGCCATCAGTGGGACCGCAGGGTATGGCTACACCTTC.

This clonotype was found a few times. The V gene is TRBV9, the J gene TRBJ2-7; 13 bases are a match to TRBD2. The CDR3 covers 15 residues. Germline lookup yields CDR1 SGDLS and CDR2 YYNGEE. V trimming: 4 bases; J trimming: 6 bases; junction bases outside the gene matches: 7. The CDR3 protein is CASSLLAGGPGEQYF. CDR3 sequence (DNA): TGTGCCAGCAGCTTACTAGCGGGAGGGCCGGGCGAGCAGTACTTC.

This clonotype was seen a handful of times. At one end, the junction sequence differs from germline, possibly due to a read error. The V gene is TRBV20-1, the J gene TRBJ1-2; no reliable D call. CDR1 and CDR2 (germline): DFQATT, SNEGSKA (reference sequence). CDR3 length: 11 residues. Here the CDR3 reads CSAKRNNGYTF. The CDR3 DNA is TGCAGTGCTAAACGTAACAATGGCTACACCTTC.

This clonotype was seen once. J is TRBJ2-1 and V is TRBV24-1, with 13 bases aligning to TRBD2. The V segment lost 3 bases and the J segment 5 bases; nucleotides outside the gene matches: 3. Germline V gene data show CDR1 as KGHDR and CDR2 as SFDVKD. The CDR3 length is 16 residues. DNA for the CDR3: TGTGCCACCAGTGATACCGGGACTAGCGGGAACAATGAGCAGTTCTTC. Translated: CATSDTGTSGNNEQFF.

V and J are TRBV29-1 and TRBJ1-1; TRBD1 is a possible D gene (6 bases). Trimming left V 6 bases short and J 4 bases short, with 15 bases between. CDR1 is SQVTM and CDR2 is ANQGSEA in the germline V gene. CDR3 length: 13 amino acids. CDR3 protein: CSVDVQGGTEAFF. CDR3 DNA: TGCAGCGTGGATGTACAGGGTGGCACTGAAGCTTTCTTT.

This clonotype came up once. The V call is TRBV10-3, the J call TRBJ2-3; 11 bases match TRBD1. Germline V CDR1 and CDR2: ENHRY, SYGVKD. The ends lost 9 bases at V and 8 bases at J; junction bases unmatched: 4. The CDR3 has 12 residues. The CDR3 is CAMKGTGGTQYF. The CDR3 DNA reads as TGTGCCATGAAGGGGACAGGGGGTACGCAGTATTTT.

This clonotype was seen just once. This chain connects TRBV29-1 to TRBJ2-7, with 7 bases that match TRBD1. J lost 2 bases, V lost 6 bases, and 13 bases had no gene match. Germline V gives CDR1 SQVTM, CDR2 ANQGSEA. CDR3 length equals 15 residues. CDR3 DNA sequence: TGCAGCGTCAGAGGGGGCCAGATGGAAGCCTACGAGCAGTACTTC. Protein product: CSVRGGQMEAYEQYF.

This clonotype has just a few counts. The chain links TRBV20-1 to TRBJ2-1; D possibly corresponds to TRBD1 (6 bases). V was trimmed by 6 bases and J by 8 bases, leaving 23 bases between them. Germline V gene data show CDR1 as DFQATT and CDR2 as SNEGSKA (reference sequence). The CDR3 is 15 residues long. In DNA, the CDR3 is TGCAGTGCCCCAGATCCCGGGACACCGTGGGATGAGCAGTTCTTC. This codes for CSAPDPGTPWDEQFF.

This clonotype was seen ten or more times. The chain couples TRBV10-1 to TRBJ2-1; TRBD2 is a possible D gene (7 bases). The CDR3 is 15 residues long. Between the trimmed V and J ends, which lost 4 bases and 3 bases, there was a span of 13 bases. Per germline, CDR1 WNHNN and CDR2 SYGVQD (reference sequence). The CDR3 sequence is CASSGSGGFYNEQFF. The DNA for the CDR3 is TGCGCCAGCAGTGGGTCGGGGGGCTTCTACAATGAGCAGTTCTTC.

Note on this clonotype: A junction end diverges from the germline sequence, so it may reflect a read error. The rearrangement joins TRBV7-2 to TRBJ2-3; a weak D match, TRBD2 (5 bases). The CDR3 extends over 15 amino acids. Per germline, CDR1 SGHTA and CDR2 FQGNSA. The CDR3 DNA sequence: TGTGCCAGCAGCCCCGGGGAGAATGGCACAGATTCGCAGTATTTT. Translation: CASSPGENGTDSQYF.

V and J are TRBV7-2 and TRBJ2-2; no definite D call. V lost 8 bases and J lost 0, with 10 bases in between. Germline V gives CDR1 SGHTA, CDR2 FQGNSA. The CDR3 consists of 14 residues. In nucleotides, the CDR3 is TGTGCCAGCCATATCGAGCCGAACACCGGGGAGCTGTTTTTT. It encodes CASHIEPNTGELFF. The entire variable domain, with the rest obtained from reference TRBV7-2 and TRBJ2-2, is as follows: GAGVSQSPSNKVTEKGKDVELRCDPISGHTALYWYRQSLGQGLEFLIYFQGNSAPDKSGLPSDRFSAERTGGSVSTLTIQRTQQEDSAVYLCASHIEPNTGELFFGEGSRLTVL.

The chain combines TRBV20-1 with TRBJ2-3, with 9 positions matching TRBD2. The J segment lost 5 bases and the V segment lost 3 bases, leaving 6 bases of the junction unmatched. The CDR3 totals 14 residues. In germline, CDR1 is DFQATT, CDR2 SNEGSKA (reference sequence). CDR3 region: CSASRWTSEDTQYF. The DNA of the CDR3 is TGCAGTGCTAGTCGATGGACTAGCGAAGATACGCAGTATTTT.